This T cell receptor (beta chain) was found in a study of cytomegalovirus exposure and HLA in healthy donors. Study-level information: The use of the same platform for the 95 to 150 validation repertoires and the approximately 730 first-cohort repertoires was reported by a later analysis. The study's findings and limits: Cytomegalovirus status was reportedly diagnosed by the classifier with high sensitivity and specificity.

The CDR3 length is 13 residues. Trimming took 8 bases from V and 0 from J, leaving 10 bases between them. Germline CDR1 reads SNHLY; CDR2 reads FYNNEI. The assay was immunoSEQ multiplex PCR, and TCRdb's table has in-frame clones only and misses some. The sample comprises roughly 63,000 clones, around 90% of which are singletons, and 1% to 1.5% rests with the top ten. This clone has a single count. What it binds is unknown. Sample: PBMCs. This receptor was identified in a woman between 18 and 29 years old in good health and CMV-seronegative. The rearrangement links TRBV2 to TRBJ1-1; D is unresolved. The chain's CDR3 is CASRELMNTEAFF. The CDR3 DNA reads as TGTGCCAGCCGGGAGTTAATGAACACTGAAGCTTTCTTT. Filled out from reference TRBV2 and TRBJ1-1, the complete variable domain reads EPEVTQTPSHQVTQMGQEVILRCVPISNHLYFYWYRQILGQKVEFLVSFYNNEISEKSEIFDDQFSVERPDGSNFTLKIRSTKLEDSAMYFCASRELMNTEAFFGQGTRLTVV.